This TCR beta chain was identified in a study of memory CD4+ T cells and cytomegalovirus serostatus. Whole-study context: Healthy Belgian adult donors included roughly nine CMV-positive and 24 CMV-negative people.

The sample holds one count of this clone. Its antigen remains unidentified. Germline CDR1 is SGHVS and CDR2 is FNYEAQ. CDR3 length: 12 amino acids. The V end was cut by 6 bases, the J end by 0 bases, with 5 bases between. The sort gate was single viable CD3+CD4+CD8-CD45RO+ cells for memory CD4+ T cells. Total CD4+ T cells were enriched by CD4 positive selection. The study, taken as a whole, reports: CD4+ memory repertoires contained about 40% of the roughly 160 reported CMV TCRbeta sequences. Suggested: most of the CMV-linked TCR signature lies in CD4+ memory cells.

Using immunoSEQ multiplex PCR, the repertoire was profiled, and TCRdb retains in-frame clones only, with some absent. The data hold roughly 48,000 clones, with around 83% observed a single time. The gene calls are TRBV7-6 and TRBJ2-5; D gene ambiguous. The receptor's source is an adult in good health and CMV-seropositive. Sequenced material: memory CD4+ T cells from blood. The CDR3 sequence: CASRRYQETQYF. DNA of the CDR3: TGTGCCAGCAGGCGGTACCAAGAGACCCAGTACTTC. Together with reference TRBV7-6 and TRBJ2-5, the CDR3 gives the full variable domain: GAGVSQSPRYKVTKRGQDVALRCDPISGHVSLYWYRQALGQGPEFLTYFNYEAQQDKSGLPNDRFSAERPEGSISTLTIQRTEQRDSAMYRCASRRYQETQYFGPGTRLLVL.